Listed below are T cell receptor beta chains from one sample, sequenced in a study of blood T cell repertoires in COVID-19. Produced via immunoSEQ multiplex PCR; TCRdb's table is partial and in-frame only. The sample has 350,000 to 450,000 clones, around 84% seen once; the top ten hold roughly 3.6%. The sequenced sample consisted of peripheral blood. These receptors came from a woman under 30 with acute or convalescent COVID-19. Each CDR3 is given with its conserved first and last residue. The D gene is left open where the match is weak. Size tells how often a clone was seen (once, few, many) or the class of an expanded clone, and some rows leave it out.

TRBJ1-1 | . | TRBV10-3 | TRBD1 | CAISESYGGGIRNTEAFF | TGTGCCATCAGTGAGTCGTACGGAGGGGGCATAAGGAACACTGAAGCTTTCTTT
TRBJ2-7 | once | TRBV6-1 | . | CASSEFESYEQYF | TGTGCCAGCAGTGAATTCGAGTCCTACGAGCAGTACTTC
TRBJ1-1 | . | TRBV6-5 | . | CASRRTRQPNTEAFF | TGTGCCAGCAGGCGAACTCGACAGCCGAACACTGAAGCTTTCTTT
TRBJ2-1 | . | TRBV12-3/TRBV12-4 | . | CASWGGAYNEQFF | TGTGCCAGCTGGGGAGGAGCCTACAATGAGCAGTTCTTC
TRBJ1-1 | . | TRBV2 | TRBD1 | CASSAFPATGGDEAFF | TGTGCCAGCAGTGCCTTTCCCGCTACAGGGGGCGACGAAGCTTTCTTT
TRBJ1-6 | many | TRBV6-2/TRBV6-3 | TRBD1 | CASSQGTGGSPLHF | TGTGCCAGCAGTCAAGGGACAGGGGGGTCACCCCTCCACTTT
TRBJ1-4 | once | TRBV28 | . | CASSLSINEKLFF | TGTGCCAGCAGTTTATCCATTAATGAAAAACTGTTTTTT
TRBJ1-2 | . | TRBV3-1/TRBV3-2 | . | CASSQEIRGLNYGYTF | TGTGCCAGCAGCCAAGAGATCCGGGGTTTGAACTATGGCTACACCTTC
TRBJ2-5 | . | TRBV3-1/TRBV3-2 | TRBD2 | CASSHRPGVLAGVQETQYF | TGTGCCAGCAGCCACCGCCCGGGGGTCTTAGCGGGAGTCCAAGAGACCCAGTACTTC
TRBJ1-6 | . | TRBV28 | . | CASSYGQSYNSPLHF | TGTGCCAGCAGTTACGGACAGTCCTATAATTCACCCCTCCACTTT
TRBJ1-6 | . | TRBV9 | TRBD1 | CASSVSGDSSYNSPLHF | TGTGCCAGCAGCGTGTCGGGGGACAGCTCCTATAATTCACCCCTCCACTTT
TRBJ1-3 | . | TRBV3-1/TRBV3-2 | TRBD1 | CASSQSRDRALRWFGNTIYF | TGTGCCAGCAGCCAAAGCCGGGACAGGGCCCTACGGTGGTTCGGAAACACCATATATTTT
TRBJ1-1 | . | TRBV5-6 | TRBD1 | CASTPMAGGYNTEAFF | TGTGCCAGCACCCCCATGGCAGGGGGTTACAACACTGAAGCTTTCTTT
TRBJ1-1 | . | TRBV6-5 | TRBD1 | CASRGTGGSTEAFF | TGTGCCAGCAGGGGGACAGGGGGATCGACTGAAGCTTTCTTT
TRBJ2-7 | once | TRBV4-1 | TRBD1 | CASSQDDGTGVHEQYF | TGCGCCAGCAGCCAAGATGACGGGACAGGAGTCCACGAGCAGTACTTC
TRBJ2-5 | once | TRBV19 | . | CASSLGEETQYF | TGTGCCAGTAGCCTAGGGGAAGAGACCCAGTACTTC
TRBJ2-7 | . | TRBV7-9 | TRBD1 | CASSSRDRGFEQYF | TGTGCCAGCAGCTCACGGGACAGGGGATTCGAGCAGTACTTC
TRBJ2-7 | . | TRBV5-1 | TRBD2 | CASGAGGASYEQYF | TGCGCCAGCGGGGCGGGGGGGGCCTCCTACGAGCAGTACTTC